This T cell receptor (beta chain) stems from a study of T cells in Graves' hyperthyroidism and ophthalmopathy. Study-level points and caveats: Researchers found most expanded thyroid clonotypes above 0.001 in blood as well. Ophthalmopathy was predicted by the model a median of roughly 6 months ahead of onset.

Amplified regions were TCR beta CDR3 sequences from RNA transcripts. The HTBI primer set served for first-round RT-PCR of the TCR CDR3. TCRdb re-called the multiplex PCR reads with MiXCR, one entry per CDR3 protein. The data contain about 580,000 distinct CDR3 sequences, 46% of them seen just once; the ten biggest clones take up about 8.3%. Germline V CDR1 and CDR2: SEHNR, FQNEAQ (reference sequence). The CDR3 length is 15 residues. The study excluded patients with uncontrolled infection, other autoimmune disease, pregnancy or lactation. Diagnoses rested on clinical symptoms, serum thyroxine and TRAb, thyroid ultrasound and orbital computed tomography. On this clonotype: Its antigen is unidentified.

This chain links TRBV7-9 with TRBJ2-1; 8 bases are shared with TRBD2. Gene TRBJ2-7 matches the end of the DNA better, so the J call may be wrong. The specimen was peripheral blood or thyroid tissue (not recorded which). The TCR sequence derives from a woman aged 18 to 35 with Graves' hyperthyroidism. CDR3 nucleotide sequence: TGTGCCAGCAGCCTTAGCGGGGTCTCCTACAATGAGCAGTACTTC. This sequence encodes CASSLSGVSYNEQYF.